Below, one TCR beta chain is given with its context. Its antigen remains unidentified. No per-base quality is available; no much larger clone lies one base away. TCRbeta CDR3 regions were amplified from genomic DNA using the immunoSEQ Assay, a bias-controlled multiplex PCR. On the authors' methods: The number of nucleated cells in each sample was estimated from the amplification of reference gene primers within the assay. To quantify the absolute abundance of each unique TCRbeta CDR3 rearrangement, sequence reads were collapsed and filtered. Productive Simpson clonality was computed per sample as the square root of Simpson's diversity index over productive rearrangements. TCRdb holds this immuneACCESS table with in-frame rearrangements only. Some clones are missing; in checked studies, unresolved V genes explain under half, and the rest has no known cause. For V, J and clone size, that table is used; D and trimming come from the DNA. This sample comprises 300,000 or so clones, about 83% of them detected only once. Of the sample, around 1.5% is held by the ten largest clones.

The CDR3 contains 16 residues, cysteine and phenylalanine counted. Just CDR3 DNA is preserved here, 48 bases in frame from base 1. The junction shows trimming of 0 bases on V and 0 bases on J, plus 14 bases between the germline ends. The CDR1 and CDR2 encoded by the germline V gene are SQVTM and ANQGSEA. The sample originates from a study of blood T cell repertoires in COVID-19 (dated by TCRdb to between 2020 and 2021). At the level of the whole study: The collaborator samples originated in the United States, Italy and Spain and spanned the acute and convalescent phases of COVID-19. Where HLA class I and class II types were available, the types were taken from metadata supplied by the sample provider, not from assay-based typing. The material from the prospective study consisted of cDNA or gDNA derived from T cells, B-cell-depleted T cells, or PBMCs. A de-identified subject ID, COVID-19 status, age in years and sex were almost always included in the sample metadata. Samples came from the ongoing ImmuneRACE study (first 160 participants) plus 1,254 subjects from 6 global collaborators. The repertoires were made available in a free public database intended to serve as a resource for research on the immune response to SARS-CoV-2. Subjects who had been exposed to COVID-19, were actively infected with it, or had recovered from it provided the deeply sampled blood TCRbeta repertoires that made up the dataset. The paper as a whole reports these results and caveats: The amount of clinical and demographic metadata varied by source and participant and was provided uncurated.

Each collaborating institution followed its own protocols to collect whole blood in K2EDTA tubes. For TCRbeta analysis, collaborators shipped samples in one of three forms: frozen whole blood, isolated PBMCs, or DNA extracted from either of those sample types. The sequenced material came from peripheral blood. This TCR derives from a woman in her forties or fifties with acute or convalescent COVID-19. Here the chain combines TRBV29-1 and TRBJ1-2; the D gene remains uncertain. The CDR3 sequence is CSVEDRVSKANYGYTF. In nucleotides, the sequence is TGCAGCGTTGAAGATCGGGTATCGAAAGCTAACTATGGCTACACCTTC.